The text below deals with one T cell receptor (beta chain). Sequencing was performed with immunoSEQ multiplex PCR; in TCRdb, only in-frame clones are kept and a portion is missing. Of about 70,000 clones in the sample, more than 75% were seen once. These data are taken from a study of OX40 agonist ivuxolimab in advanced cancers. V trimming: 6 bases; J trimming: 5 bases; junction bases outside the gene matches: 7. The CDR3 length is 13 residues. The germline CDR1 and CDR2 sequences are SGHDT and YYEEEE. This chain links TRBV5-6 with TRBJ2-5; TRBD1 agrees at 7 bases. This sequence was found in an adult with an advanced solid tumor such as melanoma, head and neck, liver or kidney cancer. The source was CD4+ or CD8+ T cells sorted from blood, collected in a trial of the OX40 agonist ivuxolimab. The CDR3 here is CASKNRGWETQYF. The CDR3 coding sequence is TGTGCCAGCAAAAACAGGGGATGGGAGACCCAGTACTTC.